What follows describes a single T cell receptor (beta chain). What it binds is not known. Sequencing was performed with immunoSEQ multiplex PCR; in TCRdb, only in-frame clones are kept and a portion is missing. The sample has around 36,000 clones, 80% to 90% seen once; the top ten hold approximately 10%. The time point here: naive CD8 control sorted from an acute-time-point sample. Cells were stained for CD3, CD8 and CD45RO, excluding dead cells. The CDR3 totals 20 residues. The data were taken from a study of CD8 T cells in acute hepatitis C reinfection. Regarding the study as a whole: Follow-up repertoires were missing for chronically infected subjects.

Sequenced: naive CD8+ T cells from PBMCs. The V and J genes are TRBV21-1 and TRBJ2-7; TRBD2 is taken as the D call from the table, unchecked against the DNA. TRBV21-1 is a pseudogene segment. This receptor was obtained from a woman aged 18-30 years who spontaneously cleared hepatitis C infection. The CDR3 nucleotides read TGTGCCAGCAGCAAAGGCCTTATGCAGTGCGGGAGGGCCCAAGTCCACGAGCAGTACTTC. Residues: CASSKGLMQCGRAQVHEQYF.